This is a list of T cell receptor beta chains from one sample in a study of blood T cell repertoires in COVID-19. Assay: immunoSEQ multiplex PCR; the TCRdb copy retains only in-frame clones and omits some. There are roughly 69,000 clones in the sample; approximately 78% occur only once, and around 4% lies in the top ten. The specimen was PBMCs or T cells enriched from blood (not recorded which). The receptors come from a woman between 40 and 55 years old with acute COVID-19. The CDR3 runs from the conserved cysteine through the conserved F or W. Fields, in order: V gene, J gene, clone size, CDR3 protein. Clone size is shown for a subset of rows, as once, few, many or a class of expanded clone.

v_gene: TRBV14; j_gene: TRBJ1-6; abundance: .; CDR3aa: CASSQTGQVNSPLHF
v_gene: TRBV7-9; j_gene: TRBJ1-1; abundance: .; CDR3aa: CASSYRRVTGNTEAFF
v_gene: TRBV6-5; j_gene: TRBJ1-4; abundance: once; CDR3aa: CASTGSLNEKLFF
v_gene: TRBV5-1; j_gene: TRBJ1-2; abundance: .; CDR3aa: CASTQDRAAGYTF
v_gene: TRBV28; j_gene: TRBJ1-5; abundance: .; CDR3aa: CASTASGTGYQPQHF
v_gene: TRBV27; j_gene: TRBJ2-1; abundance: .; CDR3aa: CASTNRRQGYNEQFF
v_gene: TRBV13; j_gene: TRBJ1-1; abundance: .; CDR3aa: CASSLGVRNTEAFF
v_gene: TRBV23-1; j_gene: TRBJ2-1; abundance: .; CDR3aa: CASSQSRQGDLSSYNEQFF
v_gene: TRBV6-2/TRBV6-3; j_gene: TRBJ1-1; abundance: .; CDR3aa: CASSYGGYTEAFF
v_gene: TRBV5-6; j_gene: TRBJ1-1; abundance: .; CDR3aa: CASSLTDRGTEAFF
v_gene: TRBV9; j_gene: TRBJ1-3; abundance: .; CDR3aa: CASSGKTGNSGNTIYF
v_gene: TRBV6-5; j_gene: TRBJ1-1; abundance: .; CDR3aa: CASRPLSGFEAFF
v_gene: TRBV24-1; j_gene: TRBJ2-3; abundance: .; CDR3aa: CATSDFAGGAGGRGDTQYF
v_gene: TRBV5-8; j_gene: TRBJ1-4; abundance: .; CDR3aa: CASRIGTAPRDEKLFF
v_gene: TRBV3-1/TRBV3-2; j_gene: TRBJ1-5; abundance: .; CDR3aa: CASSLGQVNQPQHF
v_gene: TRBV4-1; j_gene: TRBJ1-4; abundance: .; CDR3aa: CASSQDVGQGYEKLFF
v_gene: TRBV2; j_gene: TRBJ2-7; abundance: many; CDR3aa: CASGASSYEQYF
v_gene: TRBV4-1; j_gene: TRBJ2-5; abundance: medium-sized; CDR3aa: CASSQAGLAGPLRETQYF
v_gene: TRBV28; j_gene: TRBJ1-5; abundance: .; CDR3aa: CASSLLRGYSNQPQHF
v_gene: TRBV4-1; j_gene: TRBJ2-2; abundance: .; CDR3aa: CASSQPGLAGGASTGELFF
v_gene: TRBV7-2; j_gene: TRBJ1-5; abundance: .; CDR3aa: CASSLTSPGGLGQPQHF
v_gene: TRBV27; j_gene: TRBJ2-7; abundance: .; CDR3aa: CASRGDYEQYF
v_gene: TRBV5-6; j_gene: TRBJ2-2; abundance: .; CDR3aa: CASSLVQDRAGELFF
v_gene: TRBV7-9; j_gene: TRBJ2-3; abundance: .; CDR3aa: CASSLAGGGDTQYF
v_gene: TRBV5-1; j_gene: TRBJ2-5; abundance: once; CDR3aa: CASSFGRGQETQYF
v_gene: TRBV2; j_gene: TRBJ1-4; abundance: once; CDR3aa: CASSEGQDRRSEKLFF
v_gene: TRBV29-1; j_gene: TRBJ2-3; abundance: .; CDR3aa: CSVARTGRWTSGTTDTQYF
v_gene: TRBV3-1/TRBV3-2; j_gene: TRBJ1-6; abundance: .; CDR3aa: CASSQVPSGVDSPLHF
v_gene: TRBV16; j_gene: TRBJ2-7; abundance: .; CDR3aa: CASSLGLDYEQYF
v_gene: TRBV27; j_gene: TRBJ2-7; abundance: .; CDR3aa: CASSLGLAGANEQYF
v_gene: TRBV7-3; j_gene: TRBJ2-1; abundance: once; CDR3aa: CASSLRTGGNEQFF
v_gene: TRBV6-5; j_gene: TRBJ1-5; abundance: .; CDR3aa: CATYKGQGNNQPQHF
v_gene: TRBV29-1; j_gene: TRBJ2-7; abundance: .; CDR3aa: CSGTQGAGSGASYEQYF
v_gene: TRBV7-2; j_gene: TRBJ2-3; abundance: .; CDR3aa: CASSLDSPGTDTQYF
v_gene: TRBV5-6; j_gene: TRBJ1-1; abundance: .; CDR3aa: CASSLGQGGAFF
v_gene: TRBV6-2/TRBV6-3; j_gene: TRBJ2-1; abundance: .; CDR3aa: CASSYSRRGGRQEQFF
v_gene: TRBV10-1; j_gene: TRBJ2-1; abundance: .; CDR3aa: CASSDGLAGGTEQFF
v_gene: TRBV11-3; j_gene: TRBJ1-1; abundance: few; CDR3aa: CASSPGSGDTEAFF
v_gene: TRBV6-5; j_gene: TRBJ2-2; abundance: .; CDR3aa: CASSYGGADTGELFF
v_gene: TRBV19; j_gene: TRBJ2-7; abundance: .; CDR3aa: CASSGGLADSYEQYF
v_gene: TRBV7-9; j_gene: TRBJ1-1; abundance: medium-sized; CDR3aa: CASSSVGESAGEAFF
v_gene: TRBV4-1; j_gene: TRBJ1-1; abundance: .; CDR3aa: CASSQEGGQGISEAFF
v_gene: TRBV3-1/TRBV3-2; j_gene: TRBJ2-2; abundance: .; CDR3aa: CASLSPGTLPGELFF
v_gene: TRBV3-1/TRBV3-2; j_gene: TRBJ2-2; abundance: once; CDR3aa: CASSQLVAGNTGELFF